The 13 T cell receptor beta chains below all came from one sample that was sequenced in a study of shared clonotypes between healthy human individuals. Produced via immunoSEQ multiplex PCR; TCRdb's table is partial and in-frame only. The repertoire has around 320,000 clones, more than 75% of them found once; the top ten carry about a sixth. Sequenced sample: memory CD8+ T cells sorted from blood. Subset noted: CD45RO+ cells pooled with CCR7-negative TemRA cells. Source of these receptors: a man between 18 and 29 years old in good health.

The CDR3 nucleotides are TGTGCCAGCCGAACGTGGGGGGAGACCCAGTACTTC. Protein product: CASRTWGETQYF. The chain links TRBV5-4 to TRBJ2-5; the D call may be TRBD1 or TRBD2 (5 bases each). This CDR3 has 12 amino acids. Germline CDR1 SGHNT, CDR2 YYREEE (reference sequence). V was cut by 7 bases and J by 5 bases, with 12 bases left in between.

The chain employs TRBV9 and TRBJ1-1; no reliable D call. The CDR3 has 12 amino acids. V lost 3 bases and J 3 bases, leaving 6 bases between the germline ends. The V gene's germline CDR1 is SGDLS and CDR2 YYNGEE. Here the CDR3 reads CASSEQHTEAFF. The CDR3 DNA reads TGTGCCAGCAGCGAACAACACACTGAAGCTTTCTTT.

This chain connects TRBV27 to TRBJ2-5; D not certain. The V end was cut by 2 bases, the J end by 7 bases, with 17 bases between. The CDR3 runs 15 residues. Germline CDR1 reads MNHEY; CDR2 reads SMNVEV (reference sequence). The CDR3 protein is CASSLVGSGAGTQYF. Here the CDR3 DNA reads TGTGCCAGCAGTTTAGTGGGCTCTGGCGCAGGGACCCAGTACTTC.

The chain is built from TRBV5-6 and TRBJ2-5; 9 positions agree with TRBD1. The germline V gene has CDR1 SGHDT and CDR2 YYEEEE. There are 13 residues in the CDR3. V lost 6 bases to trimming and J lost 4 bases; unmatched junction nucleotides: 4. This CDR3 is CASILTGGETQYF. The CDR3 DNA sequence: TGTGCCAGCATCCTGACAGGGGGAGAGACCCAGTACTTC.

The V and J genes are TRBV21-1 and TRBJ1-4. TRBV21-1 is a listed pseudogene. This CDR3 contains 12 residues. The CDR3 DNA is TGTGCCAGCCTGAGGGTTAATGAAAAACTGTTTTTT. It codes for CASLRVNEKLFF.

This sequence joins TRBV13 and TRBJ2-7, with D maybe TRBD1 (5 bases). Deletions cut 1 base from V and 0 bases from J, with 10 bases between. The CDR3 length is 15 residues. CDR1 is PRHDT and CDR2 is FYEKMQ in the germline V gene (reference sequence). CDR3 DNA: TGTGCCAGCAGCTTAGATGGGGCCGGCTCCTACGAGCAGTACTTC. It encodes CASSLDGAGSYEQYF.

This clone appeared many times. The rearrangement joins TRBV4-1 to TRBJ1-1; 10 bases agree with TRBD1. V gave up 5 bases and J gave up 1 base; unmatched junction bases: 4. CDR1 is MGHRA, CDR2 YSYEKL, per germline. The CDR3 is 15 amino acids. The CDR3 loop reads CASSYGQGENTEAFF. For the CDR3, the DNA is TGCGCCAGCAGCTACGGACAGGGGGAGAACACTGAAGCTTTCTTT.

This clone was counted a few times. The CDR3 is CASSDRETNYGYTF. CDR3 bases: TGCGCCAGCTCAGACAGGGAAACTAACTATGGCTACACCTTC. The rearrangement uses TRBV5-1 and TRBJ1-2; TRBD1 aligns across 7 bases. The CDR3 is made up of 14 amino acids. In germline, CDR1 is SGHRS, CDR2 YFSETQ. With V trimmed by 7 bases and J by 0 bases, 6 bases remained unmatched. Full variable domain (rest looked up from reference TRBV5-1 and TRBJ1-2): KAGVTQTPRYLIKTRGQQVTLSCSPISGHRSVSWYQQTPGQGLQFLFEYFSETQRNKGNFPGRFSGRQFSNSRSEMNVSTLELGDSALYLCASSDRETNYGYTFGSGTRLTVV.

This sequence joins TRBV9 and TRBJ1-3; TRBD1 agrees at 8 bases. V trimming: 3 bases; J trimming: 0 bases; junction bases outside the gene matches: 5. Germline CDR1 reads SGDLS; CDR2 reads YYNGEE. This CDR3 has 16 amino acids. CDR3 DNA sequence: TGTGCCAGCAGCGGCCAGGGGGCCTACTCTGGAAACACCATATATTTT. Translated: CASSGQGAYSGNTIYF.

The chain recombines TRBV13 with TRBJ2-7; TRBD1 matches at 11 bases. With V trimmed by 6 bases and J by 1 base, 8 bases remained unmatched. The CDR3 sequence is 16 residues long. Germline CDR1 is PRHDT and CDR2 is FYEKMQ (reference sequence). This CDR3 is CASSSAGTGGSYEQYF. CDR3 DNA: TGTGCCAGCAGTTCCGCGGGGACAGGGGGTTCCTACGAGCAGTACTTC. Complete variable domain (other parts from reference TRBV13 and TRBJ2-7): AAGVIQSPRHLIKEKRETATLKCYPIPRHDTVYWYQQGPGQDPQFLISFYEKMQSDKGSIPDRFSAQQFSDYHSELNMSSLELGDSALYFCASSSAGTGGSYEQYFGPGTRLTVT.

The chain carries TRBV5-6 and TRBJ1-2; D not certain. This CDR3 region has 13 residues. Germline V gives CDR1 SGHDT, CDR2 YYEEEE. Trimming took 1 base from V and 6 from J, leaving 10 bases between them. As DNA, the CDR3 is TGTGCCAGCAGCTTGATGGCAGACAATGGCTACACCTTC. Encoded protein: CASSLMADNGYTF.

In its sample, this clone is medium-sized. The chain uses TRBV7-6 and TRBJ2-7; 9 bases line up with TRBD2. This CDR3 contains 16 residues. After removal of 3 bases from V and 3 bases from J, the junction contained 9 bases not matched to a gene. Germline V gene lookup returns CDR1 SGHVS and CDR2 FNYEAQ. The CDR3 region has the DNA TGTGCCAGCAGCTTCAGCGGCGGTAGCGGGAGCTACGAGCAGTACTTC. Its protein is CASSFSGGSGSYEQYF.

The rearrangement links TRBV28 to TRBJ1-6; the D gene is possibly TRBD1 (6 bases). Germline V gene data show CDR1 as MDHEN and CDR2 as SYDVKM. Trimming took 3 bases from V and 7 from J, leaving 19 bases between them. The CDR3 loop spans 17 amino acids. DNA of the CDR3: TGTGCCAGCAGTTTCGGACGGGGGCCACTAAAAAATTCACCCCTCCACTTT. It translates to CASSFGRGPLKNSPLHF.